These 20 T cell receptor beta chains were all obtained from the same sample, sequenced in a study of T cell changes during pregnancy in multiple sclerosis (dated by TCRdb to the late 2010s). The library was produced with the immunoSEQ multiplex PCR assay. Not all clones reach the TCRdb copy of this immuneACCESS table, which keeps in-frame sequences only. Checked studies attribute under half of the gap to unresolved V genes and leave the rest unexplained. The sample contains over 35,000 clones, over 75% of them found a single time. The ten largest clonotypes hold 0.45% to 0.55% of the sample. Sequenced here: CD4+ T cells from peripheral blood mononuclear cells, sampled in the first trimester of pregnancy. The receptors shown here come from a female donor in good health, enrolled as a control in a pregnancy study.

This rearrangement joins TRBV6-5 to TRBJ2-7; 11 bases are a match to TRBD1. The germline V gene has CDR1 MNHEY and CDR2 SVGAGI. Unmatched junction bases numbered 9, after V lost 8 bases and J lost 3 bases. The CDR3 has 15 residues. CDR3 residues: CASGATGTGGYEQYF. The CDR3 nucleotides are TGTGCCAGCGGCGCTACCGGGACAGGGGGCTACGAGCAGTACTTC.

V and J are TRBV4-2 and TRBJ2-3, with 8 nucleotides matching TRBD2. The V and J ends lost 3 bases and 2 bases, in that order; junction bases with no gene match: 4. The CDR3 extends over 15 amino acids. Germline V gene sequence: CDR1 LGHNA, CDR2 YNFKEQ. The CDR3 DNA sequence: TGTGCCAGCAGCCAGCGGGGGGCCTCCACAGATACGCAGTATTTT. This translates into CASSQRGASTDTQYF.

V is TRBV28 and J is TRBJ1-2; 7 nucleotides align to TRBD1. Germline CDR1 and CDR2: MDHEN and SYDVKM. Trimming removed 6 bases from V and 5 bases from J; junction bases left unmatched: 9. This CDR3 is 14 amino acids long. The CDR3 bases are TGTGCCAGCAGACGCACAGGGGTCCCTTATGGCTACACCTTC. This translates into CASRRTGVPYGYTF.

The chain carries TRBV18 and TRBJ1-5; D remains ambiguous. V was clipped by 6 bases and J by 0 bases, with 9 bases between them. Germline CDR1 reads KGHSH; CDR2 reads LQKENI. CDR3 length: 14 residues. As DNA, the CDR3 is TGTGCCAGCTCCCTACAGAATAGCAATCAGCCCCAGCATTTT. Its protein is CASSLQNSNQPQHF.

This rearrangement joins TRBV18 to TRBJ1-3; D uncertain. The CDR3 extends over 15 amino acids. V was trimmed by 3 bases and J by 0 bases, leaving 9 bases between them. Germline values: CDR1 KGHSH, CDR2 LQKENI. The CDR3 DNA is TGTGCCAGCTCACCTGGCGCGGGCTCTGGAAACACCATATATTTT. It yields the protein CASSPGAGSGNTIYF.

This sequence joins TRBV11-2 and TRBJ2-6; D might be TRBD2 (6 bases). CDR3 length: 19 residues. CDR1 SGHAT and CDR2 FQNNGV come from the germline V gene. The germline V and J ends were trimmed by 5 bases and 0 bases, with 20 bases remaining between them. The CDR3 sequence is CASSHYGDLPDSGANVLTF. The CDR3 nucleotides are TGTGCCAGCAGCCATTACGGGGACTTACCAGACTCTGGGGCCAACGTCCTGACTTTC. The variable domain in full, with the rest retrieved from reference TRBV11-2 and TRBJ2-6, is EAGVAQSPRYKIIEKRQSVAFWCNPISGHATLYWYQQILGQGPKLLIQFQNNGVVDDSQLPKDRFSAERLKGVDSTLKIQPAKLEDSAVYLCASSHYGDLPDSGANVLTFGAGSRLTVL.

The CDR3 bases are TGCGCCAGCCGGAGGTCTGGGCCAGCGTACGAGCAGTACTTC. Translation gives CASRRSGPAYEQYF. This chain uses TRBV5-1 with TRBJ2-7; D perhaps matches TRBD2 (5 bases). V lost 7 bases to trimming and J lost 4 bases, with 18 bases between them. Looked up from germline, CDR1 is SGHRS and CDR2 is YFSETQ. This CDR3 is 14 amino acids long.

This clone has a handful of counts. CDR3 loop: CASSQHGTFEAFF. CDR3 DNA sequence: TGCGCCAGCAGCCAACACGGGACATTTGAAGCTTTCTTT. This chain links TRBV4-1 with TRBJ1-1, with D tentatively TRBD1 (6 bases). The ends were cut back, 2 bases at V and 7 bases at J, with 11 bases in the middle. This CDR3 is built from 13 residues. Germline V gene data show CDR1 as MGHRA and CDR2 as YSYEKL.

The genes are TRBV29-1 and TRBJ1-4, with D possibly matching TRBD1 (5 bases). Germline CDR1 SQVTM, CDR2 ANQGSEA. V was cut by 6 bases and J by 2 bases, with 10 bases left in between. This CDR3 is built from 13 residues. DNA for the CDR3: TGCAGCGTCCCGACAGACACTAATGAAAAACTGTTTTTT. It is translated as CSVPTDTNEKLFF.

The chain joins TRBV7-8 to TRBJ1-1; D is unresolved. With 5 bases removed from V and 3 bases from J, the gap between germline ends came to 10 bases. The CDR3 is 13 residues long. Per the germline V gene, CDR1 is SGHVS and CDR2 is FQNEAQ. CDR3 sequence: CASSRDTHTEAFF. The DNA of the CDR3 is TGTGCCAGCAGCCGTGACACTCACACTGAAGCTTTCTTT. Together with reference TRBV7-8 and TRBJ1-1, the CDR3 gives the full variable domain: GAGVSQSPRYKVAKRGQDVALRCDPISGHVSLFWYQQALGQGPEFLTYFQNEAQLDKSGLPSDRFFAERPEGSVSTLKIQRTQQEDSAVYLCASSRDTHTEAFFGQGTRLTVV.

CDR3 protein: CASNTGDRLYGYTF. The CDR3 DNA is TGTGCCAGTAACACAGGGGACAGGCTCTATGGCTACACCTTC. This rearrangement joins TRBV19 to TRBJ1-2; 8 bases agree with TRBD1. V lost 7 bases and J lost 4; bases outside the gene matches: 8. The CDR3 runs 14 residues. Germline V gene lookup returns CDR1 LNHDA and CDR2 SQIVND (reference sequence).

The rearrangement links TRBV5-4 to TRBJ1-1; D gene uncertain. The CDR3 sequence is 14 residues long. The V end lost 7 bases, the J end lost 4 bases, and 17 bases lay between the germline ends. The germline CDR1 and CDR2 sequences are SGHNT and YYREEE (reference sequence). For the CDR3, the DNA is TGTGCCAGCCTGGTCGACTCCATGGCCACTGAAGCTTTCTTT. Encoded protein: CASLVDSMATEAFF.

V usage is TRBV9 and J usage is TRBJ1-2; D gene ambiguous. In germline, CDR1 is SGDLS, CDR2 YYNGEE. V dropped 1 base and J dropped 6 bases, with 16 bases sitting between them. There are 15 residues in the CDR3. CDR3 protein: CASSVTPGTLNGYTF. The CDR3 nucleotides read TGTGCCAGCAGCGTAACCCCGGGAACCCTAAATGGCTACACCTTC.

V is TRBV6-1 and J is TRBJ2-5, with D perhaps matching TRBD1 (5 bases). CDR1 is MNHNS, CDR2 SASEGT, per germline. V was pared by 7 bases and J by 13 bases, with 22 bases between. CDR3 length: 13 residues. For the CDR3, the DNA is TGTGCCAGCACGCCTGCCTGGGGCTCTAGGCGGTACTTC. Amino acids: CASTPAWGSRRYF.

The V gene is TRBV7-6, the J gene TRBJ2-1, with D unclear. This CDR3 region has 14 residues. Germline V gene lookup returns CDR1 SGHVS and CDR2 FNYEAQ. V lost 2 bases to trimming and J lost 2 bases, with 7 bases between them. CDR3 region: CASSLSRAYNEQFF. The CDR3 DNA sequence: TGTGCCAGCAGCTTATCCCGAGCCTACAATGAGCAGTTCTTC. Combining the CDR3 with reference TRBV7-6 and TRBJ2-1 gives the whole variable domain GAGVSQSPRYKVTKRGQDVALRCDPISGHVSLYWYRQALGQGPEFLTYFNYEAQQDKSGLPNDRFSAERPEGSISTLTIQRTEQRDSAMYRCASSLSRAYNEQFFGPGTRLTVL.

The chain carries TRBV4-2 and TRBJ2-4; D is perhaps TRBD2 (5 bases). Germline V gives CDR1 LGHNA, CDR2 YNFKEQ. V was trimmed by 1 base and J by 8 bases, leaving 15 bases between them. The CDR3 is 15 amino acids. The CDR3 DNA is TGTGCCAGCAGCCAAGGTGAGAGGAGGAATGACATTCAGTACTTC. Protein: CASSQGERRNDIQYF.

This chain connects TRBV15 to TRBJ1-2; 10 nucleotides line up with TRBD1. Germline V gene sequence: CDR1 LNHNV, CDR2 YYDKDF (reference sequence). The ends lost 4 bases at V and 8 bases at J; junction bases unmatched: 13. The length of the CDR3 is 16 residues. CDR3 protein: CATSKHAGTGDLGYTF. The DNA of the CDR3 is TGTGCCACCAGCAAACATGCCGGGACAGGGGATCTGGGCTACACCTTC.

This clone was observed once. Its ends do not fully match the called genes, so a read error is possible. J is TRBJ2-7 and V is TRBV7-7; D may be TRBD1 (6 bases). The CDR3 totals 13 residues. Germline CDR1 SSHAT, CDR2 FNYEAQ (reference sequence). DNA for the CDR3: TGTGCTAGCAGCTTACGGCAGGGGAGTGAGCAGTACTTC. Protein product: CASSLRQGSEQYF.

The J gene is TRBJ2-3, the V gene TRBV27; weak D call: TRBD1 (5 bases). Trimming cost V 3 bases and J 5 bases, with 12 bases left between them. The CDR3 extends over 14 amino acids. Per germline, CDR1 MNHEY and CDR2 SMNVEV (reference sequence). DNA for the CDR3: TGTGCCAGCAGTTTTAGGGGCTTAGGAGATACGCAGTATTTT. Translation: CASSFRGLGDTQYF.

The gene calls are TRBV18 and TRBJ2-5; D gene uncertain. This CDR3 is 13 amino acids long. Trimming removed 3 bases from V and 8 bases from J, with 13 bases in between. CDR1 and CDR2 from the germline V gene are KGHSH and LQKENI. This CDR3 reads CASSPSLGSTQYF. DNA of the CDR3: TGTGCCAGCTCACCCAGTCTGGGTAGCACCCAGTACTTC.